The source of this T cell receptor (beta chain) is a study of a mutant IDH1 vaccine in newly diagnosed glioma. The sample's time point: week 35, safety follow-up. All doses held 300 ug of mutant IDH1 20-mer peptide, with topical imiquimod. The protocol was immunoSEQ multiplex PCR, while the TCRdb copy is restricted to in-frame clones and leaves out a portion. This table holds about 45,000 clones, 85% to 95% found once. The CDR3 runs to 12 residues. V shed 5 bases and J 12 bases; nucleotides not matched to a gene: 6. Germline CDR1 is SGHNT and CDR2 is YENEEA. As concerns this clone: Its target is unknown.

This chain joins TRBV11-3 and TRBJ2-1, with 8 bases aligning to TRBD1. The clonotype comes from a man over 45 with glioma. This specimen was PBMCs, taken from a glioma patient whose treatment included an IDH1 peptide vaccine. CDR3 nucleotides: TGTGCCAGCAGCCTCCGGACAGGGCCGCAGTTCTTC. Protein sequence: CASSLRTGPQFF.